This T cell receptor beta chain stems from a study of T cell clones after liver transplantation. V lost 6 bases to trimming and J lost 7 bases; unmatched junction nucleotides: 7. The CDR3 consists of 13 residues. Germline CDR1 and CDR2: MNHEY and SVGAGI. Some clones are missing from TCRdb's copy, which holds only in-frame ones; the method was immunoSEQ multiplex PCR. The sample lists 20,000 to 30,000 clones; over 55% were seen once. The source material was CD4+ T cells from blood, sampled before liver transplant. J is TRBJ1-1 and V is TRBV6-5, with 8 bases lining up with TRBD1. The clonotype comes from a human donor who received a liver transplant. The CDR3 DNA sequence: TGTGCCAGCAGAGAACAGGGGGAGGGTGAAGCTTTCTTT. Amino acid sequence: CASREQGEGEAFF.